Listed below are T cell receptor beta chains from one sample, sequenced in a study of T cell responses to AZD1222 COVID-19 vaccine. Sequencing was performed with immunoSEQ multiplex PCR; in TCRdb, only in-frame clones are kept and a portion is missing. The top ten hold approximately 6.9% of the sample, which has about 130,000 clones, about 93% seen once. Sequencing was performed on peripheral blood, taken 28 days after the second AZD1222 dose. The receptor source for this set is an adult who received the AZD1222 COVID-19 vaccine. CDR3s include the opening cysteine and the closing phenylalanine or tryptophan. The D gene is left open where the match is weak. For some rows the clone size is stated as once, few or many, or as a class when expanded; others skip it.

j_call: TRBJ2-5
clone_size: few
cdr3_length: 15
d_call: TRBD1
v_call: TRBV6-6
cdr3_aa: CASRPGQGLWETQYF
cdr3_nt: TGTGCCAGTCGTCCGGGACAGGGGCTGTGGGAGACCCAGTACTTC

j_call: TRBJ2-4
clone_size: .
cdr3_length: 14
d_call: .
v_call: TRBV13
cdr3_aa: CASSSGVGGNIQYF
cdr3_nt: TGTGCCAGCAGCTCTGGGGTTGGGGGAAACATTCAGTACTTC

j_call: TRBJ2-7
clone_size: .
cdr3_length: 15
d_call: TRBD1
v_call: TRBV28
cdr3_aa: CASSKKGQGIDEQYF
cdr3_nt: TGTGCCAGCAGTAAAAAGGGACAGGGGATCGACGAGCAGTACTTC

j_call: TRBJ1-2
clone_size: .
cdr3_length: 9
d_call: .
v_call: TRBV29-1
cdr3_aa: CSCDYGYTF
cdr3_nt: TGCAGCTGCGACTATGGCTACACCTTC

j_call: TRBJ1-4
clone_size: once
cdr3_length: 16
d_call: .
v_call: TRBV5-1
cdr3_aa: CASSDRDGPFKEKLFF
cdr3_nt: TGCGCCAGCAGCGACCGGGACGGCCCTTTTAAGGAAAAACTGTTTTTT

j_call: TRBJ2-3
clone_size: .
cdr3_length: 17
d_call: TRBD2
v_call: TRBV4-1
cdr3_aa: CASSQKAGGPSTDTQYF
cdr3_nt: TGCGCCAGCAGCCAAAAAGCGGGGGGCCCTAGCACAGATACGCAGTATTTT

j_call: TRBJ2-2
clone_size: .
cdr3_length: 16
d_call: TRBD2
v_call: TRBV7-6
cdr3_aa: CASSSVAGSSTGELFF
cdr3_nt: TGTGCCAGTAGCTCAGTAGCGGGGTCATCAACCGGGGAGCTGTTTTTT

j_call: TRBJ1-4
clone_size: once
cdr3_length: 16
d_call: TRBD1
v_call: TRBV14
cdr3_aa: CASSHAVIRGHEKLFF
cdr3_nt: TGTGCCAGCAGCCACGCCGTGATCAGGGGGCATGAAAAACTGTTTTTT

j_call: TRBJ2-7
clone_size: .
cdr3_length: 12
d_call: .
v_call: TRBV7-9
cdr3_aa: CASSLADYEQYF
cdr3_nt: TGTGCCAGCAGCTTAGCTGACTACGAGCAGTACTTC

j_call: TRBJ2-7
clone_size: .
cdr3_length: 15
d_call: TRBD1
v_call: TRBV4-1
cdr3_aa: CASSQESQGAREQYF
cdr3_nt: TGCGCCAGCAGCCAAGAAAGCCAGGGGGCTCGGGAGCAGTACTTC

j_call: TRBJ2-1
clone_size: .
cdr3_length: 17
d_call: TRBD2
v_call: TRBV29-1
cdr3_aa: CSVEDPSGGAMGNEQFF
cdr3_nt: TGCAGCGTTGAAGATCCTAGCGGGGGGGCCATGGGGAATGAGCAGTTCTTC

j_call: TRBJ1-2
clone_size: .
cdr3_length: 11
d_call: .
v_call: TRBV28
cdr3_aa: CASSLRLGYTF
cdr3_nt: TGTGCCAGCAGTCTACGCCTTGGCTACACCTTC

j_call: TRBJ1-4
clone_size: .
cdr3_length: 15
d_call: .
v_call: TRBV4-1
cdr3_aa: CASSQEGGRNEKLFF
cdr3_nt: TGCGCCAGCAGCCAAGAGGGAGGGAGGAATGAAAAACTGTTTTTT

j_call: TRBJ1-5
clone_size: .
cdr3_length: 17
d_call: TRBD1
v_call: TRBV28
cdr3_aa: CASSFEVRGQINQPQHF
cdr3_nt: TGTGCCAGCAGTTTCGAGGTCCGGGGACAGATCAATCAGCCCCAGCATTTT

j_call: TRBJ1-2
clone_size: .
cdr3_length: 13
d_call: .
v_call: TRBV2
cdr3_aa: CASSEEGRYGYTF
cdr3_nt: TGTGCCAGCAGTGAGGAGGGCCGGTATGGCTACACCTTC

j_call: TRBJ2-1
clone_size: .
cdr3_length: 15
d_call: .
v_call: TRBV5-1
cdr3_aa: CASSLYYSSYNEQFF
cdr3_nt: TGCGCCAGCAGCTTGTATTACAGCTCCTACAATGAGCAGTTCTTC

j_call: TRBJ2-6
clone_size: .
cdr3_length: 17
d_call: .
v_call: TRBV7-9
cdr3_aa: CASSPATDNSGANVLTF
cdr3_nt: TGTGCCAGCAGCCCAGCGACAGACAACTCTGGGGCCAACGTCCTGACTTTC

j_call: TRBJ1-6
clone_size: once
cdr3_length: 12
d_call: .
v_call: TRBV6-5
cdr3_aa: CASSSIDSPLHF
cdr3_nt: TGTGCCAGCAGTTCAATCGATTCACCCCTCCACTTT

j_call: TRBJ1-4
clone_size: .
cdr3_length: 14
d_call: .
v_call: TRBV19
cdr3_aa: CASAWGGTNEKLFF
cdr3_nt: TGTGCCAGTGCGTGGGGGGGGACCAATGAAAAACTGTTTTTT

j_call: TRBJ2-3
clone_size: .
cdr3_length: 17
d_call: TRBD1
v_call: TRBV7-2
cdr3_aa: CASSPFLRKGATDTQYF
cdr3_nt: TGTGCCAGCAGCCCATTCCTTAGGAAGGGGGCCACAGATACGCAGTATTTT

j_call: TRBJ1-1
clone_size: .
cdr3_length: 12
d_call: .
v_call: TRBV5-4
cdr3_aa: CASSWANTEAFF
cdr3_nt: TGTGCCAGCAGCTGGGCGAACACTGAAGCTTTCTTT

j_call: TRBJ2-1
clone_size: .
cdr3_length: 11
d_call: .
v_call: TRBV5-6
cdr3_aa: CASSLLWEQFF
cdr3_nt: TGTGCCAGCAGCTTGTTGTGGGAGCAGTTCTTC

j_call: TRBJ2-1
clone_size: once
cdr3_length: 19
d_call: TRBD2
v_call: TRBV18
cdr3_aa: CASSPLGLAGGPSYNEQFF
cdr3_nt: TGTGCCAGCTCACCCCTGGGACTAGCGGGGGGGCCGTCCTACAATGAGCAGTTCTTC

j_call: TRBJ1-6
clone_size: .
cdr3_length: 15
d_call: TRBD1
v_call: TRBV19
cdr3_aa: CASSRPDRANSPLHF
cdr3_nt: TGTGCCAGTAGTAGGCCCGACAGGGCTAATTCACCCCTCCACTTT

j_call: TRBJ2-5
clone_size: .
cdr3_length: 16
d_call: .
v_call: TRBV6-4
cdr3_aa: CASNGLDSGEGETQYF
cdr3_nt: TGTGCCAGCAACGGTCTGGACTCGGGCGAGGGGGAGACCCAGTACTTC

j_call: TRBJ1-6
clone_size: .
cdr3_length: 15
d_call: .
v_call: TRBV18
cdr3_aa: CASSQVDTVNSPLHF
cdr3_nt: TGTGCCAGCTCCCAAGTGGACACAGTAAATTCACCCCTCCACTTT

j_call: TRBJ1-1
clone_size: .
cdr3_length: 13
d_call: .
v_call: TRBV5-1
cdr3_aa: CASMTGMNTEAFF
cdr3_nt: TGCGCCAGCATGACAGGAATGAACACTGAAGCTTTCTTT

j_call: TRBJ1-4
clone_size: .
cdr3_length: 14
d_call: .
v_call: TRBV10-3
cdr3_aa: CATGGDGLNEKLFF
cdr3_nt: TGTGCCACCGGGGGGGACGGACTGAATGAAAAACTGTTTTTT

j_call: TRBJ1-5
clone_size: .
cdr3_length: 13
d_call: .
v_call: TRBV19
cdr3_aa: CASSYNSNQPQHF
cdr3_nt: TGTGCCAGCAGCTATAATAGCAATCAGCCCCAGCATTTT

j_call: TRBJ1-4
clone_size: .
cdr3_length: 15
d_call: TRBD1
v_call: TRBV28
cdr3_aa: CASSSLTGLVEKLFF
cdr3_nt: TGTGCCAGCAGTTCGCTGACAGGGTTGGTTGAAAAACTGTTTTTT

j_call: TRBJ2-5
clone_size: .
cdr3_length: 15
d_call: .
v_call: TRBV7-9
cdr3_aa: CASSLSVGFQETQYF
cdr3_nt: TGTGCCAGCAGCTTAAGTGTAGGCTTCCAAGAGACCCAGTACTTC

j_call: TRBJ2-2
clone_size: .
cdr3_length: 15
d_call: TRBD1
v_call: TRBV7-7
cdr3_aa: CASSLGQGITGELFF
cdr3_nt: TGTGCTAGCAGCTTAGGACAGGGGATCACCGGGGAGCTGTTTTTT

j_call: TRBJ2-1
clone_size: .
cdr3_length: 15
d_call: TRBD1
v_call: TRBV7-6
cdr3_aa: CASSLTGGRYNEQFF
cdr3_nt: TGTGCCAGCAGCTTGACAGGGGGTCGATACAATGAGCAGTTCTTC

j_call: TRBJ1-4
clone_size: .
cdr3_length: 15
d_call: .
v_call: TRBV7-8
cdr3_aa: CASSVVSQGHEKLFF
cdr3_nt: TGTGCCAGCAGCGTAGTGTCGCAGGGCCATGAAAAACTGTTTTTT

j_call: TRBJ2-5
clone_size: .
cdr3_length: 17
d_call: TRBD2
v_call: TRBV15
cdr3_aa: CATSRDLSSGGAETQYF
cdr3_nt: TGTGCCACCAGCAGAGATCTGTCTAGCGGGGGGGCGGAGACCCAGTACTTC

j_call: TRBJ2-6
clone_size: .
cdr3_length: 15
d_call: .
v_call: TRBV5-6
cdr3_aa: CASSFRSSGANVLTF
cdr3_nt: TGTGCCAGCAGCTTTCGTTCCTCCGGGGCCAACGTCCTGACTTTC

j_call: TRBJ1-5
clone_size: .
cdr3_length: 13
d_call: .
v_call: TRBV7-6
cdr3_aa: CASSMTGVQPQHF
cdr3_nt: TGTGCCAGCAGCATGACTGGAGTCCAGCCCCAGCATTTT

j_call: TRBJ1-1
clone_size: .
cdr3_length: 14
d_call: .
v_call: TRBV7-2
cdr3_aa: CASSLRTEDTEAFF
cdr3_nt: TGTGCCAGCAGCCTCAGGACGGAGGACACTGAAGCTTTCTTT

j_call: TRBJ2-1
clone_size: .
cdr3_length: 14
d_call: .
v_call: TRBV27
cdr3_aa: CASTNRDDDNEQFF
cdr3_nt: TGTGCCAGCACCAACCGGGACGACGACAATGAGCAGTTCTTC

j_call: TRBJ2-3
clone_size: once
cdr3_length: 12
d_call: .
v_call: TRBV12-3/TRBV12-4
cdr3_aa: CASSLGSGTQYF
cdr3_nt: TGTGCCAGCAGTTTAGGTAGCGGTACGCAGTATTTT

j_call: TRBJ1-5
clone_size: .
cdr3_length: 16
d_call: .
v_call: TRBV7-5
cdr3_aa: CVRSPWDSSWAWTQHF
cdr3_nt: TGTGTCAGAAGCCCCTGGGACAGCTCTTGGGCTTGGACCCAGCATTTT

j_call: TRBJ1-4
clone_size: .
cdr3_length: 16
d_call: .
v_call: TRBV3-1/TRBV3-2
cdr3_aa: CASSQELGRGNEKLFF
cdr3_nt: TGTGCCAGCAGCCAAGAATTGGGCAGGGGAAATGAAAAACTGTTTTTT

j_call: TRBJ2-7
clone_size: few
cdr3_length: 12
d_call: .
v_call: TRBV12-3/TRBV12-4
cdr3_aa: CASSLSLYEQYF
cdr3_nt: TGTGCCAGCAGCCTCTCCCTCTACGAGCAGTACTTC

j_call: TRBJ2-7
clone_size: .
cdr3_length: 13
d_call: .
v_call: TRBV5-1
cdr3_aa: CASSLEGPYEQYF
cdr3_nt: TGCGCCAGCAGCTTGGAAGGGCCCTACGAGCAGTACTTC

j_call: TRBJ1-1
clone_size: .
cdr3_length: 15
d_call: .
v_call: TRBV6-2/TRBV6-3
cdr3_aa: CASSYEPQGNTEAFF
cdr3_nt: TGTGCCAGCAGTTACGAGCCCCAGGGGAACACTGAAGCTTTCTTT

j_call: TRBJ2-2
clone_size: .
cdr3_length: 14
d_call: .
v_call: TRBV15
cdr3_aa: CATSSDSHTGELFF
cdr3_nt: TGTGCCACCAGCAGCGACAGTCACACCGGGGAGCTGTTTTTT

j_call: TRBJ2-1
clone_size: .
cdr3_length: 16
d_call: .
v_call: TRBV15
cdr3_aa: CATSRAGPSSPHEQFF
cdr3_nt: TGTGCCACCAGCCGCGCAGGCCCCTCCTCGCCACATGAGCAGTTCTTC

j_call: TRBJ1-2
clone_size: .
cdr3_length: 14
d_call: .
v_call: TRBV7-8
cdr3_aa: CASSSVPQAGGYTF
cdr3_nt: TGTGCCAGCAGCTCCGTCCCCCAGGCTGGTGGCTACACCTTC

j_call: TRBJ2-7
clone_size: once
cdr3_length: 12
d_call: .
v_call: TRBV28
cdr3_aa: CASSFEQYEQYF
cdr3_nt: TGTGCCAGCAGTTTTGAACAATACGAGCAGTACTTC

j_call: TRBJ1-2
clone_size: .
cdr3_length: 15
d_call: .
v_call: TRBV5-5
cdr3_aa: CASSGADSGVYGYTF
cdr3_nt: TGTGCCAGCAGCGGCGCGGACAGCGGGGTCTATGGCTACACCTTC

j_call: TRBJ2-7
clone_size: .
cdr3_length: 15
d_call: TRBD1
v_call: TRBV12-5
cdr3_aa: CASLTGQAISYEQYF
cdr3_nt: TGTGCTAGCTTAACCGGACAGGCGATCTCCTACGAGCAGTACTTC

j_call: TRBJ1-1
clone_size: .
cdr3_length: 17
d_call: TRBD1
v_call: TRBV4-1
cdr3_aa: CASSRLIPGTGNTEAFF
cdr3_nt: TGCGCCAGCAGCCGATTGATCCCCGGGACAGGGAACACTGAAGCTTTCTTT

j_call: TRBJ1-2
clone_size: .
cdr3_length: 12
d_call: .
v_call: TRBV3-1/TRBV3-2
cdr3_aa: CASSQEGYGYTF
cdr3_nt: TGTGCCAGCAGCCAAGAGGGCTATGGCTACACCTTC

j_call: TRBJ2-1
clone_size: .
cdr3_length: 14
d_call: .
v_call: TRBV11-3
cdr3_aa: CASSFMSSYNEQFF
cdr3_nt: TGTGCCAGCAGCTTTATGAGCTCCTACAATGAGCAGTTCTTC